The clone carrying this TCR beta chain was recorded many times. Antigen: not known. Trimming stripped 4 bases from V and 6 bases from J, with 12 bases between. This CDR3 has 14 residues. The sample originates from a study of T cells after yellow fever vaccination. Study-level results: At 95% to 97% for CD4 and just over 85% for CD8, most primary-vaccination clones showed up again after the booster. Repertoires sorted by FACS could include abundant clonotypes that are contaminants from the bulk population.

Template switching by 5'RACE produced TCR cDNA, adding a universal primer site and UMIs. TCRdb called the 5' RACE reads again in MiXCR, with one record for every CDR3 protein. The repertoire includes about 30,000 distinct CDR3 sequences, less than 5.5% of them detected once, and roughly 39% sits in the top ten. V is TRBV12-3 or TRBV12-4 and J is TRBJ2-2, with D possibly TRBD2 on 6 matching bases. The source was CD8+ T cells sorted from PBMCs, collected 10 days after the yellow fever booster vaccination. This receptor was obtained from a man aged 30 to 45 who received the YFV17D yellow fever vaccine. CDR3 amino acids: CASSSGSLAGELFF. The CDR3 nucleotides are TGTGCCAGCAGTTCCGGGAGTCTGGCCGGGGAGCTGTTTTTT.